These T cell receptor beta chains were read from a single sample in a study of cytomegalovirus exposure and HLA in healthy donors. Clones were read by immunoSEQ multiplex PCR, and TCRdb kept only the in-frame ones, dropping some. The sample has about 98,000 clones, 87% seen once. The sequenced material came from PBMCs. Receptors originate from a man in his late teens or twenties in good health and CMV-seropositive. Each CDR3 is given with its conserved first and last residue. Each record gives: D gene, J gene, clone size, V gene, CDR3 DNA, CDR3 protein. A D gene is named only where the DNA matches it firmly. Clone size appears in some rows only: once, few, many, or a class for an expanded clone.

>TRBD2|TRBJ2-7|once|TRBV6-6
TGTGCCAGCAGTTACGTCGGGGGGTTTGACGAGCAGTACTTC
CASSYVGGFDEQYF
>-|TRBJ1-3|-|TRBV18
TGTGCCAGCTCACCTACTGGACTCGGAAACACCATATATTTT
CASSPTGLGNTIYF
>-|TRBJ2-1|few|TRBV7-2
TGTGCCAGCAGCCCCCAGTTTGGCAATGAGCAGTTCTTC
CASSPQFGNEQFF
>-|TRBJ1-2|once|TRBV6-5
TGTGCCAGCACACCTACAGGGCCCAATGGCTACACCTTC
CASTPTGPNGYTF
>TRBD2|TRBJ2-2|once|TRBV7-3
TGTGCCAGCAGCTCCCATAGCGGGGGCCTACCCGGGGAGCTGTTTTTT
CASSSHSGGLPGELFF
>-|TRBJ2-2|few|TRBV19
TGTGCCAGCCACCAAAGACTTGAGAACACCGGGGAGCTGTTTTTT
CASHQRLENTGELFF
>TRBD1|TRBJ2-2|-|TRBV5-1
TGCGCCAGCAGCATGGGACAGGGGAACACCGGGGAGCTGTTTTTT
CASSMGQGNTGELFF
>TRBD1|TRBJ1-2|-|TRBV9
TGTGCCAGCAGCCCACTGGACAGGTATCTCTACACCTTC
CASSPLDRYLYTF
>TRBD2|TRBJ2-3|-|TRBV9
TGTGCCAGCAGCGTAGCGGGGGGAGGGACGTTTGGGACCGCAGATACGCAGTATTTT
CASSVAGGGTFGTADTQYF
>-|TRBJ2-3|many|TRBV10-3
TGTGCCATCAGGGACAGCTCGGACACAGATACGCAGTATTTT
CAIRDSSDTDTQYF
>TRBD1|TRBJ2-7|once|TRBV7-9
TGTGCCAGCAGCCAAGACAGGGGCGAGCAGTACTTC
CASSQDRGEQYF
>TRBD2|TRBJ2-5|-|TRBV16
TGTGCCAGCAGCCAAGGGCCTCAGCGGGGGCCCTCCGGGGAGACCCAGTACTTC
CASSQGPQRGPSGETQYF
>-|TRBJ1-3|once|TRBV10-3
TGTGCCATCAGTGAGACCGCAGGGGATGGAAACACCATATATTTT
CAISETAGDGNTIYF
>-|TRBJ1-1|-|TRBV5-4
TGTGCCAGCAGCTTGGCTGTCACTGAAGCTTTCTTT
CASSLAVTEAFF
>TRBD2|TRBJ2-1|-|TRBV13
TGTGCCAGCAGCTACCTAGCGGGAGGGGGAAATGAGCAGTTCTTC
CASSYLAGGGNEQFF
>-|TRBJ1-3|-|TRBV19
TGTGCCAGTATCAACGGGGGGGGCGCAAACACCATATATTTT
CASINGGGANTIYF
>-|TRBJ2-3|-|TRBV2
TGTGCCAGCGGTCGGGATTCATCGACAGATACGCAGTATTTT
CASGRDSSTDTQYF
>-|TRBJ1-1|-|TRBV7-9
TGTGCCAGCAGGAACAGTCTTGGAAACACTGAAGCTTTCTTT
CASRNSLGNTEAFF
>-|TRBJ2-1|-|TRBV2
TGTGCCAGCAGTAGAAGAACAGGGATCAGCTCCTACAATGAGCAGTTCTTC
CASSRRTGISSYNEQFF
>-|TRBJ2-1|-|TRBV5-8
TGTGCCAGCAGCCGGGTGCCAGGGCGGGAGCAGTTCTTC
CASSRVPGREQFF
>TRBD2|TRBJ2-1|-|TRBV6-1
TGTGCCAGCAGTGACATTGTAGGGGCGGGGGGGCTTGACGGTGAGCAGTTCTTC
CASSDIVGAGGLDGEQFF
>-|TRBJ2-7|-|TRBV27
TGTGCCAGCAGTTTCCGGGGGGCAGGGAACGAGCAGTACTTC
CASSFRGAGNEQYF
>TRBD1|TRBJ2-1|-|TRBV6-1
TGTGCCAGCACTCGAAGGGACAGCTCCTACAATGAGCAGTTCTTC
CASTRRDSSYNEQFF
>-|TRBJ1-4|-|TRBV19
TGTGCCAGTACCCCACTACCGTCGGGTGAAAAACTGTTTTTT
CASTPLPSGEKLFF
>-|TRBJ1-2|once|TRBV25-1
TGTGCCAGCAGTGATCTGGGCGCTCCCTCTGGCTACACCTTC
CASSDLGAPSGYTF
>-|TRBJ2-3|-|TRBV27
TGTGCCAGCAGCCCCCTCAGTCCCGCGGGTACGCAGTATTTT
CASSPLSPAGTQYF
>-|TRBJ1-4|-|TRBV29-1
TGCAGCGTTGACTCTACCAACTCTAATGAAAAACTGTTTTTT
CSVDSTNSNEKLFF
>TRBD1|TRBJ1-4|-|TRBV27
TGTGCCAGCAGTCGGCAGGGGGCGCATCGTGAAAAACTGTTTTTT
CASSRQGAHREKLFF
>-|TRBJ1-1|-|TRBV15
TGTGCCACCAGCATCCAGGGTGGCACTGAAGCTTTCTTT
CATSIQGGTEAFF
>-|TRBJ1-1|-|TRBV9
TGTGCCAGCAGCGTAGGGGGCTTATTGCGGACCCCAGAGTTGAACACTGAAGCTTTCTTT
CASSVGGLLRTPELNTEAFF
>TRBD2|TRBJ2-7|-|TRBV7-9
TGTGCCAGCAGCCAAGCTTCGGGAGGCCTATTCGAGCAGTACTTC
CASSQASGGLFEQYF
>TRBD2|TRBJ2-2|-|TRBV6-5
TGTGCCAGCAGTAGACTAGCCGCCGGGGAGCTGTTTTTT
CASSRLAAGELFF
>-|TRBJ2-7|-|TRBV7-9
TGTGCCAGCAGCGAAGCGGGACAGGTAGCCCACGAGCAGTACTTC
CASSEAGQVAHEQYF
>TRBD2|TRBJ2-4|few|TRBV19
TGTGCCAGTAGTATGACTAGCGGGAGTTTGAACATTCAGTACTTC
CASSMTSGSLNIQYF
>-|TRBJ1-4|-|TRBV7-2
TGTGCCAGCAGCTTGCTGGGGGCAAGTCCAAAACTGTTTTTT
CASSLLGASPKLFF
>-|TRBJ1-5|-|TRBV4-2
TGTGCCAGCAGCCAAGGATCCCGGACAGCCCATAGCAATCAGCCCCAGCATTTT
CASSQGSRTAHSNQPQHF
>TRBD1|TRBJ1-5|-|TRBV15
TGTGCCACCAGCAGAGTGGTGGGACAGCCCGTTCGGCCCCAGCATTTT
CATSRVVGQPVRPQHF
>-|TRBJ1-4|-|TRBV18
TGTGCCAGCTCACAAAAGGGGGAGGAAAAACTGTTTTTT
CASSQKGEEKLFF
>TRBD1|TRBJ1-6|-|TRBV5-4
TGTGCCAGCAGCTTGGGGGGACAGTATAATTCACCCCTCCACTTT
CASSLGGQYNSPLHF
>-|TRBJ1-5|-|TRBV11-2
TGTGCCAGCAGCTTCCGGGGGTCCAATCAGCCCCAGCATTTT
CASSFRGSNQPQHF
>-|TRBJ2-2|-|TRBV2
TGTGCCAGCATCATTACAGCGAACACCGGGGAGCTGTTTTTT
CASIITANTGELFF